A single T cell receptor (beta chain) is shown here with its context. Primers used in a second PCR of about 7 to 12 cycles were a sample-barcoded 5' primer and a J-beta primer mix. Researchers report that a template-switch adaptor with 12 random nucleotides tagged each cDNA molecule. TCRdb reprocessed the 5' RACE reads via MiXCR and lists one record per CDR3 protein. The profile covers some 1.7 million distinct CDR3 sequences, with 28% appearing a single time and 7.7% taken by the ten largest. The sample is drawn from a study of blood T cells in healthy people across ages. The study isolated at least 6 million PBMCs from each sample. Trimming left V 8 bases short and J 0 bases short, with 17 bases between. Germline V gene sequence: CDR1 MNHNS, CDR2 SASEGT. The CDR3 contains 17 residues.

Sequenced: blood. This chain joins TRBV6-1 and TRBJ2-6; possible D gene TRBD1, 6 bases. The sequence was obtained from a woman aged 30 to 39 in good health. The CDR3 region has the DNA TGTGCCAGCGGTCCGGGACACCGTCTCTCTGGGGCCAACGTCCTGACTTTC. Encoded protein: CASGPGHRLSGANVLTF.